This T cell receptor (beta chain) stems from a study of cytomegalovirus exposure and HLA in healthy donors. Study as a whole: Among the approximately 410 genotyped donors, 81% were placed in the Caucasian-associated ancestry cluster. General study results and limits: Among immune exposure information, only CMV serostatus was available. When analyzed later, a missense DCLRE1C variant was found to be linked to TCR beta V- and J-gene trimming.

PCR employed 60 Vbeta and 13 Jbeta primers. Clones were sequenced by immunoSEQ multiplex PCR, and TCRdb holds only the in-frame ones, with some missing. Of about 210,000 clones in the sample, approximately 80% were seen once. The V and J ends lost 7 bases and 1 base respectively, with 13 bases between them. This CDR3 contains 13 residues. Germline assignment: CDR1 GTSNPN and CDR2 SVGIG (reference sequence). This clone was detected once. Antigen unknown. Material for sequencing was PBMCs. The genes are TRBV30 and TRBJ1-2, with a weak D call TRBD1 (5 bases). This sequence originates from a woman aged 45-65 years in good health and CMV-seropositive. The CDR3 spells CASEIGVNYGYTF. CDR3 coding DNA: TGTGCCTCTGAGATAGGGGTTAACTATGGCTACACCTTC.